Listed below are T cell receptor beta chains from one sample, sequenced in a study of post-analysis software for immune sequencing data. MiXCR, run by TCRdb on the PCR reads, gives a single entry per CDR3 protein. Among 750,000 to 950,000 distinct CDR3 sequences listed, just over 45% were seen once. Sample: blood. These receptors were taken from a girl aged 10-17 years with multiple sclerosis. CDR3s include the opening cysteine and the closing phenylalanine or tryptophan. D genes are given only for firm matches. Rows may omit the clone size; those that give it use once, few, many or a size class.

size: few
length: 12
D: TRBD2
V: TRBV29-1
J: TRBJ2-1
DNA: TGCAGCGGCAGAAGCGGGGTTGTTGAGCAGTTCTTC
CDR3: CSGRSGVVEQFF

size: NA
length: 11
D: NA
V: TRBV27
J: TRBJ2-3
DNA: TGTGCCAGCAGTAGCACAGATACGCACTATTTT
CDR3: CASSSTDTHYF

size: NA
length: 14
D: TRBD2
V: TRBV20-1
J: TRBJ2-3
DNA: TGCAGTGCTACCCCAGCGGGAGCGCAAGATACGCAGTATTTT
CDR3: CSATPAGAQDTQYF

size: few
length: 16
D: TRBD2
V: TRBV5-1
J: TRBJ2-7
DNA: TGCGCCAGCAGCTTGGATCCAGCGGGAGGCTCCTACGAGCAGTACTTC
CDR3: CASSLDPAGGSYEQYF

size: few
length: 16
D: NA
V: TRBV7-9
J: TRBJ2-7
DNA: TGTGCCAGCAGCTTAGGTTCGGGGCCCACTACCTACGAGCAGTACTTC
CDR3: CASSLGSGPTTYEQYF

size: few
length: 12
D: NA
V: TRBV12-3/TRBV12-4
J: TRBJ2-5
DNA: TGTGCCAGCAGCTTTGGCAGCAATGAGCAGTACTTC
CDR3: CASSFGSNEQYF

size: NA
length: 16
D: NA
V: TRBV5-5
J: TRBJ1-5
DNA: TGTGCCAGCAGCTTGGGAACAGGGAACGTCAATCAGCCCCAGCATTTT
CDR3: CASSLGTGNVNQPQHF

size: NA
length: 14
D: NA
V: TRBV4-2
J: TRBJ2-3
DNA: TGTGCCAGCAGCCCCGATGGGGACCCAGATACGCAGTATTTT
CDR3: CASSPDGDPDTQYF

size: NA
length: 16
D: NA
V: TRBV5-1
J: TRBJ2-1
DNA: TGCGCCAGCGGCCAGGGGGGGTTCCCCTCCTACAATGAGCAGTTCTTC
CDR3: CASGQGGFPSYNEQFF

size: once
length: 17
D: TRBD2
V: TRBV7-6
J: TRBJ2-1
DNA: TGTGCCAGCAGCTCGACCCTTCTAGCGGGAGGGCCCAATGAGCAGTTCTTC
CDR3: CASSSTLLAGGPNEQFF

size: once
length: 15
D: TRBD2
V: TRBV2
J: TRBJ2-5
DNA: TGTGCCAGCAAGGGGAGGACTAGCGGGTGGGAGACCCAGTACTTC
CDR3: CASKGRTSGWETQYF

size: NA
length: 12
D: NA
V: TRBV12-3/TRBV12-4
J: TRBJ1-2
DNA: TGTGCCAGCAGTTTTTTGATCTATGGCTACACCTTC
CDR3: CASSFLIYGYTF

size: few
length: 17
D: TRBD2
V: TRBV7-9
J: TRBJ2-1
DNA: TGTGCCAGCAGTCCTCGGCGGCGGGAGGGCCGGTGGAATGAGCAGTTCTTC
CDR3: CASSPRRREGRWNEQFF

size: few
length: 12
D: NA
V: TRBV27
J: TRBJ1-5
DNA: TGTGCCAGCAGGACAGGTTCTCAGCCCCAGCATTTT
CDR3: CASRTGSQPQHF

size: NA
length: 13
D: NA
V: TRBV12-3/TRBV12-4
J: TRBJ2-4
DNA: TGTGCCAGCAGCCCCGGGACCACGTTAGAGCAGTACTTC
CDR3: CASSPGTTLEQYF

size: few
length: 16
D: NA
V: TRBV12-3/TRBV12-4
J: TRBJ2-5
DNA: TGTGCCAGCAGTCCGAACCCGGGGGCGGGCCAAGAGACCCAGTACTTC
CDR3: CASSPNPGAGQETQYF

size: NA
length: 18
D: TRBD2
V: TRBV27
J: TRBJ2-7
DNA: TGTGCCAGCAGCCGGACGGGACTAGCGGGAGGACCCTCCTACGAGCAGTACTTC
CDR3: CASSRTGLAGGPSYEQYF

size: few
length: 13
D: NA
V: TRBV6-2/TRBV6-3
J: TRBJ2-5
DNA: TGTGCCAGCTCCGGACTGCCAAGGGAGACCCAGTACTTC
CDR3: CASSGLPRETQYF

size: once
length: 15
D: NA
V: TRBV27
J: TRBJ2-5
DNA: TGTGCCAGCAGTTTCTTAGGGGACGGTCAACGGACCCAGTACTTC
CDR3: CASSFLGDGQRTQYF

size: few
length: 16
D: TRBD2
V: TRBV7-6
J: TRBJ2-1
DNA: TGTGCCAGCAGCCCCGTAGCGGGAGTAGGAGACAATGAGCAGTTCTTC
CDR3: CASSPVAGVGDNEQFF

size: NA
length: 14
D: NA
V: TRBV5-5
J: TRBJ2-7
DNA: TGTGCCAGCAGCTTGGCTAGTCCTCCGGGCGAGCAGTACTTC
CDR3: CASSLASPPGEQYF

size: few
length: 13
D: TRBD1
V: TRBV29-1
J: TRBJ2-5
DNA: TGCAGCGTTGGGGACAGGGTCGGTGGAACCCAGTACTTC
CDR3: CSVGDRVGGTQYF

size: NA
length: 16
D: TRBD2
V: TRBV7-2
J: TRBJ2-3
DNA: TGTGCCAGCAGCCCCTGGACTAGCGGGTACACAGATACGCGGTATTTT
CDR3: CASSPWTSGYTDTRYF

size: NA
length: 18
D: TRBD2
V: TRBV5-1
J: TRBJ2-1
DNA: TGCGCCAGCAGCTTTGAGGGAAGCGGGAAGATTTTTTTCGATGAGCAGTTCTTC
CDR3: CASSFEGSGKIFFDEQFF

size: NA
length: 14
D: NA
V: TRBV6-5
J: TRBJ2-3
DNA: TGTGCCAGCAGTTACGAAGGGCTCACAGATACGCAGTATTTT
CDR3: CASSYEGLTDTQYF

size: NA
length: 16
D: TRBD1
V: TRBV28
J: TRBJ2-7
DNA: TGTGCCAGCAGCCCCACCGGACAGGGAATCGGGTACGAGCAGTACTTC
CDR3: CASSPTGQGIGYEQYF

size: many
length: 16
D: NA
V: TRBV7-3
J: TRBJ2-3
DNA: TGTGCCAGCAGCTTACGACGGGCGGGGAGCACAGATACGCAGTATTTT
CDR3: CASSLRRAGSTDTQYF

size: NA
length: 14
D: TRBD2
V: TRBV14
J: TRBJ2-7
DNA: TGTGCCAGCAGCTGGGGACTAGCGGACTACGAGCAGTACTTC
CDR3: CASSWGLADYEQYF

size: NA
length: 14
D: TRBD2
V: TRBV23-1
J: TRBJ2-3
DNA: TGCGCCGCCCCGAGTAGGGAGGGCCGCGATACGCAGTATTTT
CDR3: CAAPSREGRDTQYF

size: few
length: 15
D: NA
V: TRBV7-2
J: TRBJ1-5
DNA: TGTGCCAGCAGCTTAACCGGCGGATACAATCAGCCCCAGCATTTT
CDR3: CASSLTGGYNQPQHF

size: few
length: 13
D: NA
V: TRBV10-3
J: TRBJ1-5
DNA: TGTGCCATCAGACCAGGTAGCAATCAGCCCCAGCATTTT
CDR3: CAIRPGSNQPQHF

size: NA
length: 15
D: NA
V: TRBV20-1
J: TRBJ1-5
DNA: TGCAGTGCTACCACAGGGTGGCCCCTTAATCAGCCCCAGCATTTT
CDR3: CSATTGWPLNQPQHF

size: NA
length: 15
D: NA
V: TRBV7-2
J: TRBJ2-4
DNA: TGTGCCAGCAGCACCGACGAAGGACAGAAAAACATTCAGTACTTC
CDR3: CASSTDEGQKNIQYF

size: NA
length: 13
D: TRBD2
V: TRBV20-1
J: TRBJ2-1
DNA: TGCAGTGCCGTTAGCGGGAGGGAAAATGAGCAGTTCTTC
CDR3: CSAVSGRENEQFF

size: NA
length: 15
D: NA
V: TRBV7-8
J: TRBJ2-7
DNA: TGTGCCAGCAGCTTAGTTAGGGACGGCCACTACGAGCAGTACTTC
CDR3: CASSLVRDGHYEQYF

size: NA
length: 15
D: TRBD1
V: TRBV12-3/TRBV12-4
J: TRBJ2-3
DNA: TGTGCCAGCAGTTCTACAGGGGATCGACAAGATACGCAGTATTTT
CDR3: CASSSTGDRQDTQYF

size: NA
length: 18
D: TRBD2
V: TRBV14
J: TRBJ2-5
DNA: TGTGCCAGCAGCCAAGGTTCGGGACTAGCGGTGGGTCGGGAGACCCAGTACTTC
CDR3: CASSQGSGLAVGRETQYF

size: NA
length: 15
D: NA
V: TRBV7-8
J: TRBJ2-4
DNA: TGTGCCAGCAGCCCAGCCGCAGGGCATGGAAACATTCAGTACTTC
CDR3: CASSPAAGHGNIQYF

size: few
length: 15
D: NA
V: TRBV28
J: TRBJ1-2
DNA: TGTGCCAGCAGTTACCCCCAGGGGAAGAGCTATGGCTACACCTTC
CDR3: CASSYPQGKSYGYTF

size: NA
length: 16
D: TRBD2
V: TRBV11-2
J: TRBJ2-5
DNA: TGTGCCAGCAGCTTACAGGGCGGGAGCTTTATAGAGACCCAGTACTTC
CDR3: CASSLQGGSFIETQYF